This T cell receptor (beta chain) appears in the sequencing data of a study of cytomegalovirus exposure and HLA in healthy donors. Trimming removed 6 bases at V and 0 bases at J, with 12 bases between. The CDR3 is 15 residues long. Germline values: CDR1 SNHLY, CDR2 FYNNEI. The PCR used 60 Vbeta and 13 Jbeta primers. Data came from immunoSEQ multiplex PCR; TCRdb stores just in-frame clones and leaves some out. The sample holds fewer than 85,000 clones, about three quarters seen once. The TCR was taken from a male donor in good health and CMV-seropositive. Input material: PBMCs. The chain couples TRBV2 to TRBJ1-5; D is perhaps TRBD1 (6 bases). The CDR3 loop reads CASREQGYSNQPQHF. In DNA, the CDR3 is TGTGCCAGCAGGGAGCAGGGGTATAGCAATCAGCCCCAGCATTTT.